These 9 T cell receptor beta chains share one sample of origin, sequenced in a study of shared clonotypes between healthy human individuals. Here immunoSEQ multiplex PCR was the method, and the copy in TCRdb shows in-frame clones only, minus some. The table records around 2.5 million clones, approximately 94% of them present only once. The sequencing input was naive CD4+ T cells from PBMCs. The subset denotes: CD45RA+ positively selected. The receptors come from a young man in good health. Some clones in this sample may be carry-over from other donors' samples.

As to this clone: Distinct nucleotide sequences in the sample also encode this CDR3. The gene calls are TRBV5-1 and TRBJ1-2; TRBD1 matches at 11 bases. The CDR3 length is 16 residues. The trim removed 0 bases at V and 2 bases at J, leaving 3 bases unmatched. Germline V gene data show CDR1 as SGHRS and CDR2 as YFSETQ. As DNA, the CDR3 is TGCGCCAGCAGCTTGGATGGACAGGGGGCAAACTATGGCTACACCTTC. As protein: CASSLDGQGANYGYTF.

The genes are TRBV9 and TRBJ2-3, with 8 positions matching TRBD1. V was clipped by 3 bases and J by 1 base; unmatched bases: 13. Germline CDR1 SGDLS, CDR2 YYNGEE. The CDR3 spans 18 residues. The CDR3 bases are TGTGCCAGCAGCGGTACCGGGACAGGAAGGTCTGGCACAGATACGCAGTATTTT. It is translated as CASSGTGTGRSGTDTQYF.

J is TRBJ2-6 and V is TRBV9; D uncertain. This CDR3 has 14 residues. Germline assignment: CDR1 SGDLS and CDR2 YYNGEE. Trimming stripped 4 bases from V and 6 bases from J, with 11 bases between. In DNA form, the CDR3 reads TGTGCCAGCAGCCCCCGTGGGGAGGCCAACGTCCTGACTTTC. Amino acid sequence: CASSPRGEANVLTF. Supplemented by reference TRBV9 and TRBJ2-6, the full variable domain reads DSGVTQTPKHLITATGQRVTLRCSPRSGDLSVYWYQQSLDQGLQFLIQYYNGEERAKGNILERFSAQQFPDLHSELNLSSLELGDSALYFCASSPRGEANVLTFGAGSRLTVL.

J is TRBJ2-1 and V is TRBV7-9; the D gene is possibly TRBD2 (7 bases). From germline, CDR1 is SEHNR and CDR2 FQNEAQ (reference sequence). The CDR3 is 16 amino acids. V was pared by 5 bases and J by 7 bases, with 21 bases between. The CDR3 DNA reads TGTGCCAGCAGCCCTACCTTTTGGGCGGGGGCAAATGAGCAGTTCTTC. This sequence encodes CASSPTFWAGANEQFF.

The chain's CDR3 is CASSQSSGRARDEQFF. The CDR3 nucleotides read TGTGCCAGCAGCCAAAGTAGCGGGAGGGCCAGGGATGAGCAGTTCTTC. The chain couples TRBV4-2 to TRBJ2-1; 11 bases map to TRBD2. With 2 bases clipped from V and 8 bases from J, the junction kept 8 bases outside the gene matches. The CDR3 spans 16 residues. Germline CDR1 reads LGHNA; CDR2 reads YNFKEQ.

The CDR3 region is CASSQDTNTGELFF. The CDR3 DNA follows: TGTGCCAGCAGTCAGGACACGAACACCGGGGAGCTGTTTTTT. The chain recombines TRBV7-7 with TRBJ2-2; the D gene is possibly TRBD1 (5 bases). There are 14 residues in the CDR3. V shed 6 bases and J shed 0 bases, with 8 bases lying between them. Germline CDR1 SSHAT, CDR2 FNYEAQ (reference sequence).

The rearrangement joins TRBV7-2 to TRBJ2-1, with 10 bases fitting TRBD2. The length of the CDR3 is 16 residues. Trimming took 5 bases from V and 7 from J; bases not matched to a gene: 11. Germline CDR1 is SGHTA and CDR2 is FQGNSA. DNA for the CDR3: TGTGCCAGCAGCCAATTGGGACTAGCGAAAGGAAATGAGCAGTTCTTC. Translation: CASSQLGLAKGNEQFF.

This clone showed up just once. Other DNA sequences within the sample encode an identical CDR3. This sequence joins TRBV5-1 and TRBJ1-4; unclear D gene. The germline V and J ends were trimmed by 0 bases and 1 base, with 1 base remaining between them. The germline gives CDR1 SGHRS, CDR2 YFSETQ. CDR3 length: 13 amino acids. The CDR3 region is CASSLVTNEKLFF. For the CDR3, the DNA is TGCGCCAGCAGCTTGGTAACTAATGAAAAACTGTTTTTT. The entire variable domain, with the rest obtained from reference TRBV5-1 and TRBJ1-4, is as follows: KAGVTQTPRYLIKTRGQQVTLSCSPISGHRSVSWYQQTPGQGLQFLFEYFSETQRNKGNFPGRFSGRQFSNSRSEMNVSTLELGDSALYLCASSLVTNEKLFFGSGTQLSVL.

In regard to this clone: Other DNA sequences in the same sample also yield this CDR3. This sequence joins TRBV5-1 and TRBJ2-3, with 9 bases aligning to TRBD2. This CDR3 region has 16 residues. Germline-derived CDR1 and CDR2 are SGHRS and YFSETQ. Unmatched junction bases numbered 7, after V lost 0 bases and J lost 5 bases. The CDR3 nucleotides read TGCGCCAGCAGCTTGGAAGGCGGGAGGGGTGGAGATACGCAGTATTTT. Translation: CASSLEGGRGGDTQYF.